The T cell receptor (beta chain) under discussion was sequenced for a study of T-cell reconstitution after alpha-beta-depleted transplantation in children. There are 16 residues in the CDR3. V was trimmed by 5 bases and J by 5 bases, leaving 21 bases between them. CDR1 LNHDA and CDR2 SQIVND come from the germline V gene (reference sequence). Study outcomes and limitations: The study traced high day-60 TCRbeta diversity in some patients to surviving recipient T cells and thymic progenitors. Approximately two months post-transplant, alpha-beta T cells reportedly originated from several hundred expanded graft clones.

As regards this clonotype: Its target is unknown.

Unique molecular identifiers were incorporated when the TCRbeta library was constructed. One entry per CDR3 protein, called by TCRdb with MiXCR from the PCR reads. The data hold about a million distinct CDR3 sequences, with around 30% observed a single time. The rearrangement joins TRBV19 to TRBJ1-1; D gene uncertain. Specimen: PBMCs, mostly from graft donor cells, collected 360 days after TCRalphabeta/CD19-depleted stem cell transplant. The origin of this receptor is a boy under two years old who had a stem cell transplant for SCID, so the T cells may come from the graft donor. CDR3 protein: CASSAHESGIGTEAFF. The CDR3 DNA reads TGTGCCAGTAGTGCTCATGAGTCGGGGATCGGGACTGAAGCTTTCTTT.